The next 7 T cell receptor beta chains were all read from a single sample in a study of blood T cell repertoires in COVID-19. Repertoires were generated with immunoSEQ multiplex PCR, while TCRdb's copy carries only in-frame clones and drops some. This table has approximately 69,000 clones, 70% to 85% appearing once. Sequenced input: peripheral blood. Every receptor here comes from an older woman with acute or convalescent COVID-19.

The rearrangement links TRBV6-6 to TRBJ1-1; no reliable D call. Germline V gene data show CDR1 as MNHNY and CDR2 as SVGAGI (reference sequence). CDR3 length equals 16 residues. V lost 0 bases to trimming and J lost 0 bases, with 11 bases between them. CDR3 nucleotide sequence: TGTGCCAGCAGTTACTCTCAGGTCACAATGAACACTGAAGCTTTCTTT. This translates into CASSYSQVTMNTEAFF.

The V gene is TRBV5-4, the J gene TRBJ2-5, with 12 bases that match TRBD2. Trimming took 4 bases from V and 2 from J; bases not matched to a gene: 3. Germline assignment: CDR1 SGHNT and CDR2 YYREEE (reference sequence). The CDR3 sequence is 15 residues long. The CDR3 loop reads CASSTGLAGQETQYF. CDR3 nucleotide sequence: TGTGCCAGCAGCACCGGACTAGCGGGGCAAGAGACCCAGTACTTC. The whole variable domain, remainder taken from reference TRBV5-4 and TRBJ2-5, is ETGVTQSPTHLIKTRGQQVTLRCSSQSGHNTVSWYQQALGQGPQFIFQYYREEENGRGNFPPRFSGLQFPNYSSELNVNALELDDSALYLCASSTGLAGQETQYFGPGTRLLVL.

This rearrangement joins TRBV5-5 to TRBJ1-2; 7 bases align to TRBD1. The CDR3 totals 14 residues. Germline loops: CDR1 SGHKS, CDR2 YYEKEE (reference sequence). The trim removed 3 bases at V and 3 bases at J, leaving 5 bases unmatched. CDR3 in DNA: TGTGCCAGCAGCTCCAGGGGGACAGACTATGGCTACACCTTC. It specifies CASSSRGTDYGYTF.

The CDR3 region is CASSLGLATGELFF. As DNA, the CDR3 is TGTGCCAGCAGCTTGGGACTCGCCACCGGGGAGCTGTTTTTT. V gene TRBV5-4 combines with J gene TRBJ2-2; D remains unclear. CDR1 is SGHNT and CDR2 is YYREEE in the germline V gene (reference sequence). The V end lost 0 bases, the J end lost 4 bases, and 7 bases lay between the germline ends. This CDR3 has 14 residues.

The rearrangement joins TRBV12-5 to TRBJ2-1; D not certain. V lost 2 bases, J lost 0 bases, and 11 bases lay in between. Germline CDR1 LGHNT, CDR2 FRNRAP. The CDR3 has 16 residues. In DNA, the CDR3 is TGTGCTAGTGGTTTGCAGCGCTCATTCTCCTACAATGAGCAGTTCTTC. Amino acid sequence: CASGLQRSFSYNEQFF.

This chain links TRBV5-1 with TRBJ2-3; weak D call: TRBD2 (6 bases). Trimming left V 0 bases short and J 3 bases short, with 14 bases between. CDR1 and CDR2 from the germline V gene are SGHRS and YFSETQ. The CDR3 sequence is 16 residues long. The chain's CDR3 is CASSLAGKRVTDTQYF. CDR3 in DNA: TGCGCCAGCAGCTTGGCCGGCAAGCGGGTGACAGATACGCAGTATTTT.

The chain uses TRBV28 and TRBJ1-5, with 7 bases matching TRBD1. CDR1 MDHEN and CDR2 SYDVKM come from the germline V gene. This CDR3 is 16 amino acids long. J was trimmed by 3 bases and V by 7 bases; bases with no gene match: 12. CDR3 residues: CASIPLKGGFNQPQHF. The DNA for the CDR3 is TGTGCCAGCATTCCCCTGAAAGGGGGCTTCAATCAGCCCCAGCATTTT. The full variable domain, completed using reference TRBV28 and TRBJ1-5, is DVKVTQSSRYLVKRTGEKVFLECVQDMDHENMFWYRQDPGLGLRLIYFSYDVKMKEKGDIPEGYSVSREKKERFSLILESASTNQTSMYLCASIPLKGGFNQPQHFGDGTRLSIL.